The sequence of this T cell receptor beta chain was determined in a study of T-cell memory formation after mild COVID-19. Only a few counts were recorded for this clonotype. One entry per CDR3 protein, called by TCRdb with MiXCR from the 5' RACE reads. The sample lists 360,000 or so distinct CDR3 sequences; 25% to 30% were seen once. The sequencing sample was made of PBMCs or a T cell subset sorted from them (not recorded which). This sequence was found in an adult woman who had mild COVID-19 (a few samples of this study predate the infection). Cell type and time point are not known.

This chain's CDR3 is CSARKGQGTNYGYTF. The CDR3 DNA reads TGCAGTGCTAGAAAGGGTCAGGGGACTAACTATGGCTACACCTTC. This sequence joins TRBV20-1 and TRBJ1-2; D is possibly TRBD1 (6 bases). Germline CDR1 reads DFQATT; CDR2 reads SNEGSKA (reference sequence). Trimming removed 2 bases at V and 0 bases at J, with 13 bases between. The CDR3 is made up of 15 amino acids.